Listed below are T cell receptor beta chains from one sample, sequenced in a study of T cell repertoires in cytomegalovirus infection. MiXCR, applied by TCRdb to the reads, yields one record per CDR3 protein. Here the sample spans hundreds of thousands of distinct CDR3 sequences, 20% to 25% being singletons. The sequencing input was CD8+ T cells from PBMCs. The receptors derive from a human donor in good health (CMV status not recorded). Some clones in this sample may be carry-over from other donors' samples. Each CDR3 is given with its conserved first and last residue. Each record gives: J gene, D gene, V gene, clone size, CDR3 protein, CDR3 DNA. The D gene is left open where the match is weak. Clone size appears in some rows only: once, few, many, or a class for an expanded clone.

J gene: TRBJ2-7
D gene: TRBD1
V gene: TRBV19
clone size: once
CDR3 protein: CASSTWTGDYEQYF
CDR3 DNA: TGTGCCAGTAGTACATGGACAGGGGATTACGAGCAGTACTTC

J gene: TRBJ2-5
D gene: -
V gene: TRBV2
clone size: -
CDR3 protein: CASSESRKETQYF
CDR3 DNA: TGTGCCAGCAGTGAATCCAGAAAAGAGACCCAGTACTTC

J gene: TRBJ1-6
D gene: -
V gene: TRBV20-1
clone size: -
CDR3 protein: CSASSGSSYNSPLHF
CDR3 DNA: TGCAGTGCTAGTTCGGGGAGCTCCTATAATTCACCCCTCCACTTT

J gene: TRBJ1-2
D gene: -
V gene: TRBV29-1
clone size: few
CDR3 protein: CSVPMARIYGYTF
CDR3 DNA: TGCAGCGTACCTATGGCCCGAATCTATGGCTACACCTTC

J gene: TRBJ2-5
D gene: -
V gene: TRBV6-6
clone size: few
CDR3 protein: CASSFSRGETQYF
CDR3 DNA: TGTGCCAGCAGTTTTAGTCGCGGAGAGACCCAGTACTTC

J gene: TRBJ2-7
D gene: TRBD1
V gene: TRBV7-2
clone size: many
CDR3 protein: CASAGFGTGGFEQYF
CDR3 DNA: TGTGCCAGCGCCGGATTCGGGACAGGGGGCTTCGAGCAGTACTTC

J gene: TRBJ1-2
D gene: -
V gene: TRBV7-9
clone size: -
CDR3 protein: CASSSAGTIYGYTF
CDR3 DNA: TGTGCCAGCAGCTCAGCAGGGACGATATATGGCTACACCTTC

J gene: TRBJ2-3
D gene: -
V gene: TRBV7-3
clone size: many
CDR3 protein: CASSTGDFSTDTQYF
CDR3 DNA: TGTGCCAGCAGCACCGGTGACTTTAGCACAGATACGCAGTATTTT

J gene: TRBJ1-5
D gene: -
V gene: TRBV29-1
clone size: few
CDR3 protein: CSVGGGPSNQPQHF
CDR3 DNA: TGCAGCGTTGGAGGGGGACCAAGCAATCAGCCCCAGCATTTT

J gene: TRBJ1-5
D gene: TRBD1
V gene: TRBV28
clone size: few
CDR3 protein: CASSPDRVTHQPQHF
CDR3 DNA: TGTGCCAGCAGCCCTGACAGGGTAACGCATCAGCCCCAGCATTTT